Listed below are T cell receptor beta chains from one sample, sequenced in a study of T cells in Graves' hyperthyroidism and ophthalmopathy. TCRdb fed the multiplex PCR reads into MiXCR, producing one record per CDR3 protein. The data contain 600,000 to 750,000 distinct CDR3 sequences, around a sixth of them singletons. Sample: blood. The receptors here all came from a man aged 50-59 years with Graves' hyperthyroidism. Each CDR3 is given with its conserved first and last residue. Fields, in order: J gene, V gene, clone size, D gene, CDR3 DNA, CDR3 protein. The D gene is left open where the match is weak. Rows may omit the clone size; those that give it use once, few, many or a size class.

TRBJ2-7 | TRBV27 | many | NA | TGTGCCAGCAGTTTAGCGAGAGAGGGTCGGCAGTACTTC | CASSLAREGRQYF
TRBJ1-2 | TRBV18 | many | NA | TGTGCCAGCTCACCCCCCACTTCTGGAGGCTCTGGCTACACCTTC | CASSPPTSGGSGYTF
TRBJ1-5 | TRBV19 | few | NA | TGTGCCAGTATAGGGGACATCGGACAGCCCCAGCATTTT | CASIGDIGQPQHF
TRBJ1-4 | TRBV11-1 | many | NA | TGTGCCAGCAGCAAAAGGGGACCAACTAATGAAAAACTGTTTTTT | CASSKRGPTNEKLFF
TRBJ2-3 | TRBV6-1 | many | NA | TGTGCCAGCAGTTTGCAGGGTTGGGGAACAGATACGCAGTATTTT | CASSLQGWGTDTQYF
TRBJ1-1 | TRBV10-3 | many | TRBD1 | TGTGCCATCAGGGGGGACAGGGAAAGGACTGAAGCTTTCTTT | CAIRGDRERTEAFF
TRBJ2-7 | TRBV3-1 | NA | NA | TGTGCCAGCAGCCCAGGCGGAGGAGTCTACGAGCAGTACTTC | CASSPGGGVYEQYF
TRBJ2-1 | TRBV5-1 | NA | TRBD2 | TGCGCCAGCAGCCAGGGACTAGCGGGAGTTATTTATGAGCAGTTCTTC | CASSQGLAGVIYEQFF
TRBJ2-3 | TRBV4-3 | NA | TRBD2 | TGCGCCAGCAGCCAAGAGCGGGAGGGCCGAAGAGATACGCAGTATTTT | CASSQEREGRRDTQYF
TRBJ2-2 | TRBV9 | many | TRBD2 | TGTGCCAGCAGACCGGGACTAGCGGGCGACCCGAACGGGGAGCTGTTTTTT | CASRPGLAGDPNGELFF
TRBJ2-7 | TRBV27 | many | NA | TGTGCCAGTAGTAGCCGTGGCTCCTACGAGCAGTACTTC | CASSSRGSYEQYF
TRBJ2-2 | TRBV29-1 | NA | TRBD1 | TGCAGCGTATACAGGGGTCCCGGGGAGCTGTTTTTT | CSVYRGPGELFF
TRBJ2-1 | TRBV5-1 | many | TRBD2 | TGCGCCAGCAGCCATGGACTAGCGGGAGACAATGAGCAGTTCTTC | CASSHGLAGDNEQFF
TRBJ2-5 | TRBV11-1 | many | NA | TGTGCCAGCAGCTTTAGGACTGCGTACCAAGAGACCCAGTACTTC | CASSFRTAYQETQYF
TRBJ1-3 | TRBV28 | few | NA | TGTGCCAGCAGTACCCGCGGACATCTTAACTCTGGAAACACCATATATTTT | CASSTRGHLNSGNTIYF
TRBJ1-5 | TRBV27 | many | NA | TGTGCCAGCAGTTTATCCCAGGGATTCAATCAGCCCCAGCATTTT | CASSLSQGFNQPQHF
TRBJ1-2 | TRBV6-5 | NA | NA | TGTGCCAGCGGTTGGGGGGGAAAGAATGGCTACACCTTC | CASGWGGKNGYTF
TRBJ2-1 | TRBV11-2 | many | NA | TGTGCCAGCAGCCGAGGCCGGGGAAACGTTGGGGATGAGCAGTTCTTC | CASSRGRGNVGDEQFF
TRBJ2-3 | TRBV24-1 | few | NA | TGTGCCACCAGTGATTTCGTGAGGAAGGGCCTTGAAGATACGCAGTATTTT | CATSDFVRKGLEDTQYF
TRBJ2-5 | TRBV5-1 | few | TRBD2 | TGCGCCAGCAGCCAAAATAGCGGGAGTACTGGACAGTACTTC | CASSQNSGSTGQYF
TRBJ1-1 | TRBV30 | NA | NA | TGTGCCTGGAGTGTGTGGGGGGGTACTGAAGCTTTCTTT | CAWSVWGGTEAFF
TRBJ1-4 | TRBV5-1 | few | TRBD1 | TGCGCCAGCAGCTTGGATAGGGGGCGGAATAATGAAAAACTGTTTTTT | CASSLDRGRNNEKLFF
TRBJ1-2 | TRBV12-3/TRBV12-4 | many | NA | TGTGCCAGCAGTTCGAGGGACCTATCTAACTATGGCTACACCTTC | CASSSRDLSNYGYTF
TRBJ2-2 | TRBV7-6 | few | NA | TGTGCCAGCAGCTTAGTGCCGACAGCGAACACCGGGGAGCTGTTTTTT | CASSLVPTANTGELFF
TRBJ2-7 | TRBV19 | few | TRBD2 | TGTGCCAGTAGAGGGACTAGCGGGAGATCTTCCCTCGAGCAGTACTTC | CASRGTSGRSSLEQYF
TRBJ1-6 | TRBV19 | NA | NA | TGTGCCAGTAGTGTCTCCCGACCACCCCTCCACTTT | CASSVSRPPLHF